One and the same sample provided the 25 T cell receptor beta chains below, sequenced in a study of healthy donors' naive CD4 and CD8 T cells. Each TCR library used 500 ng of total RNA and a linear amplification protocol. TCRdb recomputed calls from the reads with MiXCR, one row per CDR3 protein. The table has around 180,000 distinct CDR3 sequences, 65% to 80% seen once. Sequencing was done on a sample of naive CD4+ and CD8+ T cells sorted from blood, pooled from several donors. All receptors come from a pool of human donors in good health; the sample pools cells from several healthy donors.

The rearrangement links TRBV29-1 to TRBJ2-5; maybe TRBD1 (5 bases). Trimming cost V 4 bases and J 5 bases, with 23 bases left between them. The germline CDR1 and CDR2 sequences are SQVTM and ANQGSEA. This CDR3 has 16 residues. CDR3 bases: TGCAGCGTTGGTTATGATGGCAGGGTCTACGAGGAGACCCAGTACTTC. This encodes CSVGYDGRVYEETQYF. The variable domain in full, with the rest retrieved from reference TRBV29-1 and TRBJ2-5, is SAVISQKPSRDICQRGTSLTIQCQVDSQVTMMFWYRQQPGQSLTLIATANQGSEATYESGFVIDKFPISRPNLTFSTLTVSNMSPEDSSIYLCSVGYDGRVYEETQYFGPGTRLLVL.

The chain combines TRBV29-1 with TRBJ2-1, with 13 bases fitting TRBD2. Germline V gene sequence: CDR1 SQVTM, CDR2 ANQGSEA. J gave up 8 bases and V 6 bases, and 7 bases lay outside the gene matches. This CDR3 contains 14 residues. For the CDR3, the DNA is TGCAGCGTCAACGGACTAGCGGGAGATGATGAGCAGTTCTTC. Translating it yields CSVNGLAGDDEQFF.

This clonotype was found a few times. The conserved closing phenylalanine or tryptophan is absent in this CDR3, likely reflecting a read error. The chain uses TRBV6-5 and TRBJ1-2; D possibly corresponds to TRBD1 (6 bases). The CDR3 contains 16 residues. Deletions cut 5 bases from V and 7 bases from J, with 23 bases between. Germline V lookup: CDR1 MNHEY, CDR2 SVGAGI. The CDR3 DNA sequence: TGTGCCAGCAGTACCGCGGCAGGGGCGCTTGGTGGTGGCTACACCCTC. This sequence encodes CASSTAAGALGGGYTL.

This chain joins TRBV24-1 and TRBJ1-6; TRBD1 matches at 7 bases. Germline V gene sequence: CDR1 KGHDR, CDR2 SFDVKD. This CDR3 is built from 14 residues. Trimming cost V 4 bases and J 8 bases; bases outside gene matches: 4. CDR3 sequence (DNA): TGTGCCACCAGTGACTACCAGGGGGATTCACCCCTCCACTTT. This translates into CATSDYQGDSPLHF.

The V gene is TRBV15, the J gene TRBJ1-4, with D possibly TRBD1 on 6 matching bases. Germline CDR1 LNHNV, CDR2 YYDKDF (reference sequence). The CDR3 contains 14 residues. The V end was cut by 0 bases, the J end by 11 bases, with 13 bases between. Written as DNA, the CDR3 is TGTGCCACCAGCAGAGACCAACAGGGACGGAAACTGTTTTTT. Translation gives CATSRDQQGRKLFF.

The gene calls are TRBV5-1 and TRBJ2-7, with D uncertain. V was cut by 1 base and J by 5 bases, with 10 bases left in between. CDR3 size: 13 residues. Germline CDR1 reads SGHRS; CDR2 reads YFSETQ. DNA of the CDR3: TGCGCCAGCAGCTTGAACGGGTTACACGAGCAGTACTTC. This gives the protein CASSLNGLHEQYF.

The CDR3 nucleotides are TGTGCCTGGAGTCCGGGAACAGGGCAGTTCTTC. Translation gives CAWSPGTGQFF. The J gene is TRBJ2-1, the V gene TRBV30; D might be TRBD1 or TRBD2, each matching 5 bases. This CDR3 contains 11 residues. The ends were cut back, 2 bases at V and 12 bases at J, with 11 bases in the middle. Germline CDR1 is GTSNPN and CDR2 is SVGIG (reference sequence).

This clonotype was counted once. The rearrangement uses TRBV6-1 and TRBJ2-7; D is uncertain. Trimming cost V 5 bases and J 5 bases, with 10 bases left between them. The CDR3 is 12 residues long. Germline V CDR1 and CDR2: MNHNS, SASEGT. The CDR3 here is CASSYLTDEQYF. The CDR3 DNA is TGTGCCAGCAGTTATCTGACCGACGAGCAGTACTTC.

To note about this clonotype: The junction and the germline gene differ at one end; a read error may be behind it. The CDR3 region is CASSYNSPRETQYF. The CDR3 nucleotides read TGTGCCAGTAGTTACAACAGCCCCAGGGAGACCCAGTACTTC. The chain is built from TRBV6-5 and TRBJ2-5, with D unclear. CDR1 is MNHEY, CDR2 SVGAGI, per germline. CDR3 size: 14 residues.

This clonotype appeared a few times. This chain connects TRBV19 to TRBJ2-1; D gene uncertain. Trimming cost V 6 bases and J 0 bases, with 12 bases left between them. Germline CDR1 reads LNHDA; CDR2 reads SQIVND (reference sequence). The CDR3 is 15 residues long. The CDR3 DNA is TGTGCCAGTAGCCTCGACGGAAGCTCCTACAATGAGCAGTTCTTC. It translates to CASSLDGSSYNEQFF.

The J gene is TRBJ1-2, the V gene TRBV19, with TRBD1 as a possible D gene (6 bases). There are 14 residues in the CDR3. Germline V CDR1 and CDR2: LNHDA, SQIVND (reference sequence). V lost 7 bases, J lost 2 bases, and 14 bases lay in between. The CDR3 region has the DNA TGTGCCAGTACCCGAGTGGACAGAAACTATGGCTACACCTTC. Amino acids: CASTRVDRNYGYTF.

The chain uses TRBV5-1 and TRBJ2-5, with 7 bases fitting TRBD1. The junction had 3 bases not matched to a gene; V was cut back by 3 bases and J by 4 bases. Germline V gives CDR1 SGHRS, CDR2 YFSETQ. The CDR3 length is 13 residues. CDR3 loop: CASSSGQPETQYF. Here the CDR3 DNA reads TGCGCCAGCAGCTCGGGACAGCCAGAGACCCAGTACTTC.

The J gene is TRBJ2-5, the V gene TRBV6-5; no definite D call. Looked up from germline, CDR1 is MNHEY and CDR2 is SVGAGI. This CDR3 spans 16 amino acids. V dropped 5 bases and J dropped 0 bases, with 16 bases sitting between them. Here the CDR3 reads CASSVTRNLYQETQYF. CDR3 in DNA: TGTGCCAGCAGTGTAACAAGAAACCTGTACCAAGAGACCCAGTACTTC.

The chain uses TRBV29-1 and TRBJ2-7; D not certain. CDR1 SQVTM and CDR2 ANQGSEA come from the germline V gene. V was pared by 2 bases and J by 3 bases, with 8 bases between. This CDR3 has 12 residues. CDR3: CSVEFRNYEQYF. Written as DNA, the CDR3 is TGCAGCGTTGAATTCAGAAACTACGAGCAGTACTTC.

Concerning this clonotype itself: Compared with germline, one end of the junction differs, possibly owing to a read error. The rearrangement uses TRBV4-3 and TRBJ1-5; no firm D call. The CDR3 is made up of 14 amino acids. Germline assignment: CDR1 LGHNA and CDR2 YSLEER. The CDR3 is CASSPSKYGQPQHF. The DNA for the CDR3 is TGTGCCAGCAGTCCATCAAAGTATGGTCAGCCCCAGCATTTT.

This rearrangement joins TRBV11-1 to TRBJ1-5; D gene uncertain. Between the trimmed V and J ends, which lost 2 bases and 5 bases, there was a span of 7 bases. CDR1 is SGHAT, CDR2 FQDESV, per germline (reference sequence). The CDR3 is made up of 13 amino acids. This CDR3 is CASSLNVDQPQHF. The CDR3 DNA is TGTGCCAGCAGCTTAAATGTAGATCAGCCCCAGCATTTT. Full variable domain (rest looked up from reference TRBV11-1 and TRBJ1-5): EAEVAQSPRYKITEKSQAVAFWCDPISGHATLYWYRQILGQGPELLVQFQDESVVDDSQLPKDRFSAERLKGVDSTLKIQPAELGDSAMYLCASSLNVDQPQHFGDGTRLSIL.

The chain carries TRBV29-1 and TRBJ2-1; TRBD2 aligns across 11 bases. The J segment lost 3 bases and the V segment lost 7 bases, leaving 8 bases of the junction unmatched. Germline V gene data show CDR1 as SQVTM and CDR2 as ANQGSEA. The CDR3 length is 15 residues. CDR3 coding DNA: TGCAGCGCCGTGGGGACTAGCGGTTACTACAATGAGCAGTTCTTC. Encoded protein: CSAVGTSGYYNEQFF.

CDR3 amino acids: CASSLWRNTEAFF. The CDR3 DNA reads as TGTGCCAGCAGTTTATGGAGGAACACTGAAGCTTTCTTT. V is TRBV27 and J is TRBJ1-1; no clear D gene. Germline-derived CDR1 and CDR2 are MNHEY and SMNVEV (reference sequence). Deletions cut 1 base from V and 1 base from J, with 4 bases between. The CDR3 totals 13 residues.

This sequence joins TRBV10-3 and TRBJ2-1, with TRBD1 identical over 9 bases. V shed 6 bases, J shed 9 bases, and the junction held 6 bases outside the gene matches. The length of the CDR3 is 13 residues. Germline values: CDR1 ENHRY, CDR2 SYGVKD. The CDR3 bases are TGTGCCATCAGACAGGGGGCCAGTCCTGAGCAGTTCTTC. It specifies CAIRQGASPEQFF.

The gene calls are TRBV20-1 and TRBJ2-7, with a possible D match to TRBD1 (5 bases). From germline, CDR1 is DFQATT and CDR2 SNEGSKA (reference sequence). V lost 3 bases and J 6 bases, leaving 9 bases between the germline ends. This CDR3 has 11 amino acids. CDR3 residues: CSARQGSEQYF. CDR3 nucleotides: TGCAGTGCTAGGCAGGGCAGCGAGCAGTACTTC.

The chain combines TRBV12-3 or TRBV12-4 with TRBJ1-2; TRBD1 aligns across 8 bases. The CDR3 runs to 15 residues. V trimming: 4 bases; J trimming: 4 bases; junction bases outside the gene matches: 8. The CDR3 DNA is TGTGCCAGCAGTTCCTGGACAGGGCCTTTCTATGGCTACACCTTC. Protein sequence: CASSSWTGPFYGYTF.

The chain has TRBV29-1 and TRBJ2-1, with 7 bases matching TRBD1. V lost 1 base, J lost 2 bases, and 8 bases stayed unmatched. The germline V gene has CDR1 SQVTM and CDR2 ANQGSEA. The CDR3 runs 16 residues. The CDR3 DNA reads TGCAGCGTTGAAGGGGACAGCCGTCTACCCTACAATGAGCAGTTCTTC. Amino acid sequence: CSVEGDSRLPYNEQFF.

The sample holds one count of this clonotype. The chain couples TRBV29-1 to TRBJ2-1; TRBD2 matches 9 bases. The V segment lost 3 bases and the J segment 2 bases; nucleotides outside the gene matches: 8. Germline V lookup: CDR1 SQVTM, CDR2 ANQGSEA. The length of the CDR3 is 16 residues. CDR3 in amino acids: CSVESALAGTYNEQFF. In DNA, the CDR3 is TGCAGCGTTGAGTCCGCTCTAGCGGGAACCTACAATGAGCAGTTCTTC.

This chain connects TRBV20-1 to TRBJ1-5; 9 positions match TRBD1. CDR1 is DFQATT and CDR2 is SNEGSKA in the germline V gene (reference sequence). V lost 0 bases to trimming and J lost 2 bases; unmatched junction nucleotides: 8. The CDR3 is 17 residues long. The DNA of the CDR3 is TGCAGTGCTAGAGATCTCTGGGACAGGGATGGCAATCAGCCCCAGCATTTT. Residues: CSARDLWDRDGNQPQHF.

The chain carries TRBV27 and TRBJ1-1, with D unclear. The germline V and J ends were trimmed by 6 bases and 0 bases, with 11 bases remaining between them. The CDR3 spans 14 residues. The germline gives CDR1 MNHEY, CDR2 SMNVEV (reference sequence). CDR3 loop: CASRVTEMNTEAFF. The CDR3 region has the DNA TGTGCCAGCAGGGTGACGGAGATGAACACTGAAGCTTTCTTT.